This T cell receptor (beta chain) derives from a study of shared clonotypes between healthy human individuals. Investigators divided CD4+ cells into CD45RA+ naive and CD45RA-negative memory subsets. The study, taken as a whole, reports: The naive CD4 repertoires of several donors were compared, and around 5% of clonotypes were shared.

This clone came up once. Its cognate antigen is unknown. The authors split each subset's genomic DNA evenly across several immunoSEQ plates. Assay: immunoSEQ multiplex PCR; the TCRdb copy retains only in-frame clones and omits some. Among 2.3 million or so clones listed, 90% to 95% were seen once. Germline loops: CDR1 SGHKS, CDR2 YYEKEE (reference sequence). The CDR3 covers 15 residues. V lost 7 bases to trimming and J lost 2 bases; unmatched junction nucleotides: 9. The sequence came from a man in his late teens or twenties in good health. Some clones in this sample may be carry-over from other donors' samples. V and J are TRBV5-5 and TRBJ2-1, with 7 positions matching TRBD1. The sequencing input was naive CD4+ T cells from PBMCs. Subset indicated: CD45RA+ positively selected. CDR3 bases: TGTGCCAGCCAACTCCGGGACAGCGCCTACAATGAGCAGTTCTTC. This translates into CASQLRDSAYNEQFF.